Sequencing of this TCR beta chain was carried out in a study of Ad26.COV2.S vaccination and SARS-CoV-2 variants. On the study more broadly: Donor was assigned to the Ad26.COV2.S arm of trial COV1001. Participants got Ad26.COV2.S intramuscularly, once or twice 56 days apart.

Whole-study findings and limits: Those who received the vaccine showed greater spike-specific TCR breadth than those given placebo. Total T cell responses were possibly underestimated by TCR breadth and depth analyses.

With regard to this clone: Its antigen is unidentified.

The treatment is: 15 to 20 received Ad26.COV2.S at low or high dose, single or two shots; several received placebo; per-sample allocation not given. After the first vaccine or placebo injection, samples were drawn on day 63. The CDR3 covers 17 residues. Looked up from germline, CDR1 is LGHDT and CDR2 is YNNKEL (reference sequence). V trimming: 1 base; J trimming: 3 bases; junction bases outside the gene matches: 9. Data came from immunoSEQ multiplex PCR; TCRdb stores just in-frame clones and leaves some out. The repertoire includes more than 250,000 clones, about 87% of them detected once, and about 3.1% sits in the top ten.

The TCR comes from a person between 18 and 60 years old who received the Ad26.COV2.S COVID-19 vaccine or a placebo. The sequences come from peripheral blood, collected in a trial of Ad26.COV2.S vaccine versus placebo. The chain combines TRBV3-1 (or the pseudogene TRBV3-2) with TRBJ2-5, with 9 bases identical to TRBD2. The CDR3: CASSQANSGSREETQYF. For the CDR3, the DNA is TGTGCCAGCAGCCAAGCCAATAGCGGGAGTAGGGAAGAGACCCAGTACTTC.